Listed below are T cell receptor beta chains from one sample, sequenced in a study of blood T cell repertoires in COVID-19. TCRdb's table, derived via immunoSEQ multiplex PCR, lists solely in-frame clones and lacks some. The repertoire holds hundreds of thousands of clones, with 75% to 90% as singletons. What was sequenced was peripheral blood. The receptors derive from a woman in her 70s with active or convalescent COVID-19. The CDR3 runs from the conserved cysteine through the conserved F or W. D genes are given only for firm matches. Clone size is not always given. Where it is, it says once, few, many or a class for expanded clones.

V gene,D gene,J gene,clone size,CDR3 DNA,CDR3 protein
TRBV5-1,.,TRBJ2-6,.,TGCGCCAGCAGCGTCCAGGGATCTGGGGCCAACGTCCTGACTTTC,CASSVQGSGANVLTF
TRBV6-5,TRBD1,TRBJ1-2,once,TGTGCCAGCAGTCCGCTCGGGGCAGGGGGGTATGGCTACACCTTC,CASSPLGAGGYGYTF
TRBV7-2,TRBD1,TRBJ1-6,few,TGTGCCAGCAGCTTAACAGGGGGCGCATCTTCACCCCTCCACTTT,CASSLTGGASSPLHF
TRBV5-1,.,TRBJ2-5,.,TGCGCCAGCAGCGCCGTTGGGGAGGCCGCGGAGACCCAGTACTTC,CASSAVGEAAETQYF
TRBV3-1/TRBV3-2,.,TRBJ1-3,.,TGTGCCAGCAGCCCTCTTTCTGAGGGAGGCTCTGGAAACACCATATATTTT,CASSPLSEGGSGNTIYF
TRBV10-3,.,TRBJ2-5,.,TGTGCCATCAGTGATGGAGTGAGCCAAGAGACCCAGTACTTC,CAISDGVSQETQYF
TRBV6-2/TRBV6-3,.,TRBJ1-4,.,TGTGCCAGCAGTTATAGTCCTCCCAATGAAAAACTGTTTTTT,CASSYSPPNEKLFF
TRBV19,.,TRBJ1-1,.,TGTGCCAGTAGTATATTGGTGGGGGGAACTGAAGCTTTCTTT,CASSILVGGTEAFF
TRBV5-4,.,TRBJ2-1,few,TGTGCCAGCAGCTTGGTATACAATGAGCAGTTCTTC,CASSLVYNEQFF
TRBV10-2,TRBD2,TRBJ2-1,few,TGCGCCAGCAGGGTAGCGGGAGGATCCTACAATGAGCAGTTCTTC,CASRVAGGSYNEQFF
TRBV7-6,.,TRBJ2-7,.,TGTGCCAGCAGCTTACGGGTAGGAAACCCCTACGAGCAGTACTTC,CASSLRVGNPYEQYF
TRBV6-5,.,TRBJ1-2,few,TGTGCCAGCAGTTACCTGTCGTATGGCTACACCTTC,CASSYLSYGYTF